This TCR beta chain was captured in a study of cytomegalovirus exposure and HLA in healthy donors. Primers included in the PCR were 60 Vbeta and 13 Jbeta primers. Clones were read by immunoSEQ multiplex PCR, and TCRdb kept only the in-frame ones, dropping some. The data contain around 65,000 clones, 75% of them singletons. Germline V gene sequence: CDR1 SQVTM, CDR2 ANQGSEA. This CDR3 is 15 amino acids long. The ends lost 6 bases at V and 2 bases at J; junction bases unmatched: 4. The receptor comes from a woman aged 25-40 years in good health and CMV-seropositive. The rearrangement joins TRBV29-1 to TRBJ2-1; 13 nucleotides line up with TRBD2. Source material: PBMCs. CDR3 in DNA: TGCAGCGTCATACTAGCGGGAGGGCCCTACAATGAGCAGTTCTTC. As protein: CSVILAGGPYNEQFF.